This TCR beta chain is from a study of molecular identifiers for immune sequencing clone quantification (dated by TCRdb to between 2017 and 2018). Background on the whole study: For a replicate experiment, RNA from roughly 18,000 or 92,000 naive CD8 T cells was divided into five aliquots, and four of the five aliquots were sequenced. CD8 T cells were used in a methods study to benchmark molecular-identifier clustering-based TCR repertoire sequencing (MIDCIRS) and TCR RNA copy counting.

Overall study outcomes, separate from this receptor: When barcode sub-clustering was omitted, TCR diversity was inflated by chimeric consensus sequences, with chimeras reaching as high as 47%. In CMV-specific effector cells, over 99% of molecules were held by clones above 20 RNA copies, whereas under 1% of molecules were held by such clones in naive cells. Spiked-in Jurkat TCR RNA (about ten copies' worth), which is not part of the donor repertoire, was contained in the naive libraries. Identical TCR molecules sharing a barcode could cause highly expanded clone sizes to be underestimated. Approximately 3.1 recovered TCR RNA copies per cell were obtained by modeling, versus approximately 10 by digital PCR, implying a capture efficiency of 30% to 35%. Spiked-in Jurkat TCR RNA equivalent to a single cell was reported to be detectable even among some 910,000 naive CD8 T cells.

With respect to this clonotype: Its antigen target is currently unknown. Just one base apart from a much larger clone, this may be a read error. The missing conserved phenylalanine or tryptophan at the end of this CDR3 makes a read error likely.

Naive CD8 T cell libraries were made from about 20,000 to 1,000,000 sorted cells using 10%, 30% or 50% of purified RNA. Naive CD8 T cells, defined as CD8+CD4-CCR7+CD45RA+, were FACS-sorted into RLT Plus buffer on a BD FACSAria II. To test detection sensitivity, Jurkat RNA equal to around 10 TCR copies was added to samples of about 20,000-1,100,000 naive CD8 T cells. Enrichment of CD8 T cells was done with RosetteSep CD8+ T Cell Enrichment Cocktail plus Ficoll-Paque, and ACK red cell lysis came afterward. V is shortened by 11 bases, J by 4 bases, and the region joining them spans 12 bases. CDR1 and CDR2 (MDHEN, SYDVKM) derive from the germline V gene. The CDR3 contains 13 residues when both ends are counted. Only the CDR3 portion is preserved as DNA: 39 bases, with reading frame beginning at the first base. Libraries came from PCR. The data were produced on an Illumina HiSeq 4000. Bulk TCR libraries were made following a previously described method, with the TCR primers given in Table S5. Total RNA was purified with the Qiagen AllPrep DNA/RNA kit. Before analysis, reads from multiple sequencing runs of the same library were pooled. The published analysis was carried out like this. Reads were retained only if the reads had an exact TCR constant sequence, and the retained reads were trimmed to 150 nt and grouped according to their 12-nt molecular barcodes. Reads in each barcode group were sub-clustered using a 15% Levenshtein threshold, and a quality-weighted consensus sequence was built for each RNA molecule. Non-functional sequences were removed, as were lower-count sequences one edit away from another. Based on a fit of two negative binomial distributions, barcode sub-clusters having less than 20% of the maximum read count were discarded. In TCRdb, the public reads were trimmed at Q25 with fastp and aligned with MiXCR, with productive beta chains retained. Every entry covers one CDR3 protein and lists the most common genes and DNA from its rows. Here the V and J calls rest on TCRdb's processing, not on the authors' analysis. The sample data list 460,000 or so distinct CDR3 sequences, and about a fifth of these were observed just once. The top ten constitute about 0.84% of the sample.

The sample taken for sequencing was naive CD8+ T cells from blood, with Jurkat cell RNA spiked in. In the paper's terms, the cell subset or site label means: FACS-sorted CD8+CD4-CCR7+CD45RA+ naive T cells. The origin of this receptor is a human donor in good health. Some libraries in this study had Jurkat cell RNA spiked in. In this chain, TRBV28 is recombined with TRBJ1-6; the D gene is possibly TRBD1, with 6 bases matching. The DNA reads TGTGCCGAACAGGGCCCTTATAATTCACCCCTCCACCTT. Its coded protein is CAEQGPYNSPLHL.